This T cell receptor (beta chain) was sequenced during a study of blood T cell repertoires in COVID-19. The table came from immunoSEQ multiplex PCR; TCRdb's copy has only in-frame clones and leaves some out. The data contain around 380,000 clones, approximately 89% of them seen just once; the ten biggest clones take up 1.3%. The sample was PBMCs or T cells enriched from blood (not recorded which). The clonotype comes from a young man who had recovered from COVID-19.

CDR3 amino acids: CAWSVERGLKLFF. As DNA, the CDR3 is TGTGCCTGGAGTGTAGAGCGGGGGTTAAAACTGTTTTTT. The chain joins TRBV30 to TRBJ1-4, with a weak D call TRBD1 (5 bases). Trimming shortened V by 0 bases and J by 10 bases, and 12 bases separated the two germline ends. This CDR3 has 13 residues. Looked up from germline, CDR1 is GTSNPN and CDR2 is SVGIG (reference sequence).